A single sample gave rise to the 14 T cell receptor beta chains below, sequenced in a study of shared clonotypes between healthy human individuals. The data were produced by immunoSEQ multiplex PCR, yet TCRdb's version contains in-frame clones alone and is incomplete. Altogether roughly 450,000 clones are present, 79% being singletons, with the ten largest covering 10% to 15%. The sample taken for sequencing was PBMCs. The receptors stem from a woman in her thirties or forties in good health. Some clones in this sample may be carry-over from other donors' samples.

The genes are TRBV6-5 and TRBJ1-2; D gene uncertain. Per germline, CDR1 MNHEY and CDR2 SVGAGI. Trimming stripped 2 bases from V and 1 base from J, with 11 bases between. The CDR3 is 15 amino acids. For the CDR3, the DNA is TGTGCCAGCAGTTACGATGCGGGGTATAACTATGGCTACACCTTC. Protein: CASSYDAGYNYGYTF.

Only a few counts were recorded for this clone. This chain uses TRBV7-6 with TRBJ2-2, with D unclear. CDR1 and CDR2 (germline): SGHVS, FNYEAQ. This CDR3 comprises 14 residues. V dropped 3 bases and J dropped 4 bases, with 9 bases sitting between them. For the CDR3, the DNA is TGTGCCAGCAGCTTGAGACACGTCACCGGGGAGCTGTTTTTT. Its protein is CASSLRHVTGELFF. Filled out from reference TRBV7-6 and TRBJ2-2, the complete variable domain reads GAGVSQSPRYKVTKRGQDVALRCDPISGHVSLYWYRQALGQGPEFLTYFNYEAQQDKSGLPNDRFSAERPEGSISTLTIQRTEQRDSAMYRCASSLRHVTGELFFGEGSRLTVL.

The V and J genes are TRBV11-2 and TRBJ2-7; D perhaps matches TRBD2 (6 bases). Trimming took 0 bases from V and 3 from J, leaving 9 bases between them. The CDR3 length is 14 residues. CDR1 is SGHAT and CDR2 is FQNNGV in the germline V gene. The CDR3 loop reads CASSLDRLVYEQYF. The CDR3 nucleotides are TGTGCCAGCAGCTTAGATAGACTAGTCTACGAGCAGTACTTC.

The chain has TRBV6-1 and TRBJ1-6; TRBD1 matches at 7 bases. Per the germline V gene, CDR1 is MNHNS and CDR2 is SASEGT. Trimming removed 4 bases from V and 3 bases from J; junction bases left unmatched: 0. The CDR3 consists of 14 residues. In DNA form, the CDR3 reads TGTGCCAGCAGTGGGGACAGCTATAATTCACCCCTCCACTTT. Protein sequence: CASSGDSYNSPLHF.

The V and J genes are TRBV25-1 and TRBJ2-3; 11 bases line up with TRBD2. The CDR3 has 16 amino acids. J gave up 1 base and V 9 bases, and 9 bases lay outside the gene matches. Per germline, CDR1 MGHDK and CDR2 SYGVNS. The DNA for the CDR3 is TGTGCCAGTGAATCCGGGACTAGCGGCCGCACAGATACGCAGTATTTT. Residues: CASESGTSGRTDTQYF.

This clone was seen only a few times. The V and J genes are TRBV6-1 and TRBJ2-5; TRBD1 aligns across 8 bases. This CDR3 comprises 15 residues. Germline CDR1 and CDR2: MNHNS and SASEGT. The V gene end was trimmed by 3 bases and the J gene end by 5 bases; junction bases not matched to a gene: 8. The DNA of the CDR3 is TGTGCCAGCAGTGAGGTTGGCAGGGGGCACGAGACCCAGTACTTC. Translating gives CASSEVGRGHETQYF.

This clone was seen more than once but under ten times. The chain has TRBV19 and TRBJ1-1; D might be TRBD1 (6 bases). Trimming left V 6 bases short and J 0 bases short, with 11 bases between. CDR3 length: 14 amino acids. The germline V gene has CDR1 LNHDA and CDR2 SQIVND (reference sequence). The CDR3 spells CASSSDSLNTEAFF. The CDR3 DNA is TGTGCCAGTAGCTCGGACAGCTTGAACACTGAAGCTTTCTTT. Full variable domain (outside the CDR3, taken from reference TRBV19 and TRBJ1-1): DGGITQSPKYLFRKEGQNVTLSCEQNLNHDAMYWYRQDPGQGLRLIYYSQIVNDFQKGDIAEGYSVSREKKESFPLTVTSAQKNPTAFYLCASSSDSLNTEAFFGQGTRLTVV.

The chain uses TRBV6-5 and TRBJ2-2; 9 bases are a match to TRBD2. There are 14 residues in the CDR3. Per germline, CDR1 MNHEY and CDR2 SVGAGI. Trimming removed 6 bases from V and 7 bases from J; junction bases left unmatched: 6. The CDR3 DNA sequence: TGTGCCAGCAGGGGACCACTAGCGGGCGGGGAGCTGTTTTTT. Its protein is CASRGPLAGGELFF.

The V gene is TRBV19, the J gene TRBJ2-7; 10 nucleotides align to TRBD2. The CDR3 extends over 15 amino acids. Germline values: CDR1 LNHDA, CDR2 SQIVND (reference sequence). V gave up 1 base and J gave up 3 bases; unmatched junction bases: 3. The chain's CDR3 is CASSIGLAGVYEQYF. The CDR3 nucleotides read TGTGCCAGTAGTATAGGACTAGCGGGCGTCTACGAGCAGTACTTC.

The gene calls are TRBV14 and TRBJ2-3; 7 positions agree with TRBD2. V shed 4 bases and J 4 bases; nucleotides not matched to a gene: 8. The CDR3 spans 15 residues. Germline V gene lookup returns CDR1 SGHDN and CDR2 FVKESK. This CDR3 is CASSPGGSWADTQYF. The CDR3 DNA reads as TGTGCCAGCAGCCCCGGCGGGAGTTGGGCAGATACGCAGTATTTT.

A few counts support this clone. The chain has TRBV6-1 and TRBJ2-7; the D gene is possibly TRBD1 (6 bases). Germline V gene sequence: CDR1 MNHNS, CDR2 SASEGT. Trimming removed 2 bases at V and 5 bases at J, with 13 bases between. This CDR3 contains 14 residues. CDR3: CASSEMRGSHEQYF. CDR3 DNA: TGTGCCAGCAGTGAAATGAGGGGGAGTCACGAGCAGTACTTC.

This rearrangement joins TRBV10-3 to TRBJ2-5, with 10 bases aligning to TRBD1. From germline, CDR1 is ENHRY and CDR2 SYGVKD. The CDR3 is 15 amino acids. Trimming at V came to 6 bases and at J to 5 bases, leaving 9 bases not matched to a gene. The CDR3 is CAIRGQGTGSETQYF. The CDR3, as DNA: TGTGCCATCAGGGGACAGGGGACTGGTTCGGAGACCCAGTACTTC.

The genes are TRBV6-1 and TRBJ2-3; the match to TRBD2 covers 9 bases. The CDR3 length is 15 residues. With 4 bases clipped from V and 6 bases from J, the junction kept 8 bases outside the gene matches. Germline lookup yields CDR1 MNHNS and CDR2 SASEGT. The chain's CDR3 is CASSAVGLAADTQYF. The CDR3, as DNA: TGTGCCAGCAGTGCCGTGGGACTAGCTGCGGATACGCAGTATTTT.

The CDR3 loop is CASSSGGDTQYF. CDR3 nucleotide sequence: TGTGCCAGCAGCTCGGGGGGAGATACGCAGTATTTT. The rearrangement links TRBV5-4 to TRBJ2-3, with 7 bases that match TRBD2. The germline V gene has CDR1 SGHNT and CDR2 YYREEE (reference sequence). The CDR3 has 12 residues. Unmatched junction bases numbered 0, after V lost 3 bases and J lost 5 bases.